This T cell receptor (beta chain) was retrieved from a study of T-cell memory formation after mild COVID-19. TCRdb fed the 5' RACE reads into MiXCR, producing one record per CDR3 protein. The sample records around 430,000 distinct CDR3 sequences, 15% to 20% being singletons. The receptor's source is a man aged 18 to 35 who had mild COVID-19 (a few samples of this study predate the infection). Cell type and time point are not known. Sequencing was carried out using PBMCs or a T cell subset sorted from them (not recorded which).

The CDR3 region is CSVEDAPETQYF. The CDR3 DNA follows: TGCAGCGTTGAAGATGCCCCGGAGACCCAGTACTTC. The chain carries TRBV29-1 and TRBJ2-5, with D unclear. The germline V gene encodes CDR1 SQVTM and CDR2 ANQGSEA. There are 12 residues in the CDR3. V shed 0 bases and J shed 5 bases, with 7 bases lying between them.